One sample yielded the 28 T cell receptor beta chains listed below, sequenced in a study of OX40 agonist ivuxolimab in advanced cancers. The assay was immunoSEQ multiplex PCR, and TCRdb's table has in-frame clones only and misses some. This sample has about 67,000 clones, with around 84% found just once. Source: CD4+ or CD8+ T cells sorted from blood, taken in a trial of the OX40 agonist ivuxolimab. Receptor source: an adult with an advanced solid tumor such as melanoma, head and neck, liver or kidney cancer.

This chain connects TRBV5-1 to TRBJ2-7; the match to TRBD2 covers 15 bases. Germline-derived CDR1 and CDR2 are SGHRS and YFSETQ. With V trimmed by 3 bases and J by 0 bases, 4 bases remained unmatched. The CDR3 runs 17 residues. The CDR3 loop reads CASSSGTSGGTSYEQYF. The CDR3 DNA sequence: TGCGCCAGCAGCTCGGGGACTAGCGGGGGGACCTCCTACGAGCAGTACTTC.

This clone appeared once. In DNA, the CDR3 is TGTGCCAGCAGTTACTCGGGCCTTACAACTAATGAAAAACTGTTTTTT. Its translation: CASSYSGLTTNEKLFF. This chain joins TRBV6-5 and TRBJ1-4; D is unclear. This CDR3 region has 16 residues. The germline V gene encodes CDR1 MNHEY and CDR2 SVGAGI. Trimming shortened V by 0 bases and J by 0 bases, and 8 bases separated the two germline ends.

This chain links TRBV6-5 with TRBJ1-6; 7 nucleotides match TRBD1. This CDR3 is built from 15 residues. V lost 7 bases and J lost 7; bases outside the gene matches: 10. Germline V gives CDR1 MNHEY, CDR2 SVGAGI. CDR3 bases: TGTGCCAGCAAAAAACAGGGGACAACCAATTCACCCCTCCACTTT. Translating gives CASKKQGTTNSPLHF.

The J gene is TRBJ1-2, the V gene TRBV6-6, with 7 bases that match TRBD1. V was clipped by 5 bases and J by 6 bases; unmatched bases: 6. CDR3 length: 13 residues. Germline-derived CDR1 and CDR2 are MNHNY and SVGAGI (reference sequence). This chain's CDR3 is CASSQGGSNGYTF. CDR3 DNA sequence: TGTGCCAGCAGTCAAGGGGGCTCCAATGGCTACACCTTC.

In DNA, the CDR3 is TGTGCCAGCAGCGTAGGAGGGCCCGGGGAGCTGTTTTTT. Translation gives CASSVGGPGELFF. V is TRBV9 and J is TRBJ2-2; maybe TRBD2 (5 bases). The length of the CDR3 is 13 residues. Germline values: CDR1 SGDLS, CDR2 YYNGEE. The germline V and J ends were trimmed by 0 bases and 6 bases, with 6 bases remaining between them.

There are a few counts of this clone. The chain has TRBV4-1 and TRBJ1-6; no reliable D call. Germline V gene data show CDR1 as MGHRA and CDR2 as YSYEKL. The CDR3 runs to 13 residues. The V end lost 1 base, the J end lost 14 bases, and 12 bases lay between the germline ends. The CDR3 DNA follows: TGCGCCAGCAGCCAAGGACCCAGTACGGCCCTCCACTTT. It yields the protein CASSQGPSTALHF.

The chain uses TRBV5-1 and TRBJ2-6, with a tentative D call TRBD1 (5 bases). Trimming removed 4 bases at V and 4 bases at J, with 15 bases between. The CDR3 sequence is 16 residues long. Germline V CDR1 and CDR2: SGHRS, YFSETQ. As DNA, the CDR3 is TGCGCCAGCAGCGTGGACACTTCAAGGGGGGCCAACGTCCTGACTTTC. Encoded protein: CASSVDTSRGANVLTF.

The chain carries TRBV13 and TRBJ1-5; 8 bases match TRBD1. Per germline, CDR1 PRHDT and CDR2 FYEKMQ (reference sequence). There are 16 residues in the CDR3. Germline trimming cut 5 bases from V and 1 base from J; bases unmatched to any gene: 7. The CDR3 sequence is CASSPGGGRSNQPQHF. For the CDR3, the DNA is TGTGCCAGCAGCCCAGGGGGCGGGAGAAGCAATCAGCCCCAGCATTTT.

The gene calls are TRBV5-3 and TRBJ1-4, with 7 nucleotides matching TRBD1. Being an ORF, TRBV5-3 has a function that is uncertain. The CDR3 contains 15 residues. The V gene end was trimmed by 8 bases and the J gene end by 0 bases; junction bases not matched to a gene: 7. The DNA for the CDR3 is TGTGCCAGCTTTGGACAGGCTGCAACTAATGAAAAACTGTTTTTT. This gives the protein CASFGQAATNEKLFF.

This clone was seen only once. The V and J genes are TRBV6-6 and TRBJ2-1; no reliable D call. There are 13 residues in the CDR3. Trimming removed 5 bases at V and 4 bases at J, with 9 bases between. CDR1 is MNHNY, CDR2 SVGAGI, per germline (reference sequence). CDR3 DNA: TGTGCCAGCAGTGCCCCGAATTACAATGAGCAGTTCTTC. Its protein is CASSAPNYNEQFF.

The chain joins TRBV2 to TRBJ1-1; 11 bases align to TRBD1. The V gene end was trimmed by 7 bases and the J gene end by 6 bases; junction bases not matched to a gene: 7. The CDR3 runs 14 residues. Germline V gives CDR1 SNHLY, CDR2 FYNNEI. In DNA, the CDR3 is TGTGCCAGCACCATGGGACAGGGGGTGGCTGAAGCTTTCTTT. This codes for CASTMGQGVAEAFF. The full variable domain, its missing parts supplied by reference TRBV2 and TRBJ1-1, is EPEVTQTPSHQVTQMGQEVILRCVPISNHLYFYWYRQILGQKVEFLVSFYNNEISEKSEIFDDQFSVERPDGSNFTLKIRSTKLEDSAMYFCASTMGQGVAEAFFGQGTRLTVV.

V is TRBV5-1 and J is TRBJ1-2; a possible D gene is TRBD1 (5 bases). CDR1 is SGHRS, CDR2 YFSETQ, per germline. CDR3 length: 15 residues. V was trimmed by 0 bases and J by 6 bases, leaving 15 bases between them. CDR3 in DNA: TGCGCCAGCAGCTTGGATCCGCGGAGGGGCGATGGCTACACCTTC. As protein: CASSLDPRRGDGYTF.

V usage is TRBV7-2 and J usage is TRBJ1-4; D gene ambiguous. Trimming took off 5 bases at V and 6 bases at J, with 16 bases between the two ends. The CDR3 has 15 amino acids. Germline V gene lookup returns CDR1 SGHTA and CDR2 FQGNSA. In nucleotides, the CDR3 is TGTGCCAGCAGCCTCAGTCCGGTTTTGGATGAAAAACTGTTTTTT. It translates to CASSLSPVLDEKLFF.

Only one count was recorded for this clone. This chain connects TRBV7-8 to TRBJ2-3; no firm D call. V gave up 3 bases and J gave up 1 base, with 14 bases separating them. The CDR3 is 16 amino acids. Germline CDR1 SGHVS, CDR2 FQNEAQ. The CDR3 region has the DNA TGTGCCAGCAGCTTGGACGCAACTTGGGGCACAGATACGCAGTATTTT. It translates to CASSLDATWGTDTQYF.

The chain recombines TRBV7-2 with TRBJ2-7, with TRBD2 matching over 7 bases. With V trimmed by 1 base and J by 2 bases, 5 bases remained unmatched. CDR1 is SGHTA and CDR2 is FQGNSA in the germline V gene. The CDR3 loop spans 15 amino acids. CDR3 loop: CASSLGEGRTYEQYF. The CDR3 DNA follows: TGTGCCAGCAGCTTAGGGGAGGGGAGAACCTACGAGCAGTACTTC.

On this clone: Relative to the germline gene, one junction end is altered; a read error may explain this. The chain combines TRBV7-7 with TRBJ2-5; D ambiguous. The CDR3 is 12 amino acids. Germline values: CDR1 SSHAT, CDR2 FNYEAQ (reference sequence). CDR3 loop: CASSPGPAAQYF. In DNA form, the CDR3 reads TGTGCTAGCAGCCCCGGTCCGGCGGCCCAGTACTTC.

The chain employs TRBV5-4 and TRBJ1-1; 8 positions match TRBD1. The CDR3 consists of 16 residues. CDR1 is SGHNT, CDR2 YYREEE, per germline (reference sequence). The junction had 14 bases not matched to a gene; V was cut back by 5 bases and J by 5 bases. CDR3 sequence reads: CASSPGQGGFKTEAFF. Here the CDR3 DNA reads TGTGCCAGCAGTCCAGGACAGGGTGGTTTCAAGACTGAAGCTTTCTTT.

V is TRBV6-1 and J is TRBJ1-5; a possible D gene is TRBD1 (6 bases). V dropped 4 bases and J dropped 5 bases, with 15 bases sitting between them. CDR1 and CDR2 (germline): MNHNS, SASEGT. The CDR3 has 15 residues. CDR3 sequence reads: CASSATQGRDQPQHF. In nucleotides, the CDR3 is TGTGCCAGCAGTGCGACACAGGGCCGGGATCAGCCCCAGCATTTT.

The chain carries TRBV9 and TRBJ1-3, with 7 bases lining up with TRBD1. Trimming took 3 bases from V and 2 from J; bases not matched to a gene: 17. This CDR3 contains 19 residues. Germline V gene sequence: CDR1 SGDLS, CDR2 YYNGEE. DNA for the CDR3: TGTGCCAGCAGCGCTCAAGGGACAGTCGATTTGGCAACTGGAAACACCATATATTTT. Translation gives CASSAQGTVDLATGNTIYF.

The J gene is TRBJ2-1, the V gene TRBV5-1; the match to TRBD2 covers 9 bases. The germline gives CDR1 SGHRS, CDR2 YFSETQ. The CDR3 is made up of 15 amino acids. V dropped 2 bases and J dropped 6; count of bases not matched to a gene: 6. The CDR3 coding sequence is TGCGCCAGCAGCTTACAGACTAGCGGTCTCAATGAGCAGTTCTTC. Translated, it gives CASSLQTSGLNEQFF. Variable domain in full (rest from reference TRBV5-1 and TRBJ2-1): KAGVTQTPRYLIKTRGQQVTLSCSPISGHRSVSWYQQTPGQGLQFLFEYFSETQRNKGNFPGRFSGRQFSNSRSEMNVSTLELGDSALYLCASSLQTSGLNEQFFGPGTRLTVL.

The chain has TRBV6-6 and TRBJ2-7; 7 bases line up with TRBD1. CDR3 size: 14 residues. The germline CDR1 and CDR2 sequences are MNHNY and SVGAGI (reference sequence). With V trimmed by 4 bases and J by 4 bases, 7 bases remained unmatched. CDR3 coding DNA: TGTGCCAGCAGTTTTGGTACAGGGGTGTACGAGCAGTACTTC. The encoded protein is CASSFGTGVYEQYF.

The V and J genes are TRBV7-2 and TRBJ2-5; TRBD2 agrees at 9 bases. In germline, CDR1 is SGHTA, CDR2 FQGNSA. With V trimmed by 8 bases and J by 2 bases, 6 bases remained unmatched. This CDR3 is 14 amino acids long. CDR3 region: CASSRGLAQETQYF. The CDR3 nucleotides read TGTGCCAGCTCACGGGGACTAGCACAAGAGACCCAGTACTTC.

This chain uses TRBV4-3 with TRBJ1-5; possibly TRBD1 for D (6 bases). V was cut by 6 bases and J by 6 bases, with 21 bases left in between. The germline V gene has CDR1 LGHNA and CDR2 YSLEER. CDR3 size: 16 residues. As DNA, the CDR3 is TGCGCCAGCAGTCCTTTAGTGGGGGAGGGGGTTCAGCCCCAGCATTTT. As protein: CASSPLVGEGVQPQHF.

This clone is a singleton in its sample. CDR3: CASSVWGGHGYTF. In DNA, the CDR3 is TGTGCCAGCAGCGTATGGGGGGGACATGGCTACACCTTC. This chain links TRBV9 with TRBJ1-2, with D possibly matching TRBD1 (5 bases). This CDR3 has 13 residues. CDR1 is SGDLS, CDR2 YYNGEE, per germline. V lost 1 base and J 6 bases, leaving 10 bases between the germline ends.

The V and J genes are TRBV5-1 and TRBJ2-3; either TRBD1 or TRBD2 may fit D (5 bases each). The CDR3 has 15 amino acids. V was cut by 4 bases and J by 3 bases, with 15 bases left in between. Germline assignment: CDR1 SGHRS and CDR2 YFSETQ. The CDR3 DNA reads as TGCGCCAGCAGCCAAGGGGCGTGGGAGACAGATACGCAGTATTTT. Its protein is CASSQGAWETDTQYF. The whole variable domain, filled in from reference TRBV5-1 and TRBJ2-3, reads KAGVTQTPRYLIKTRGQQVTLSCSPISGHRSVSWYQQTPGQGLQFLFEYFSETQRNKGNFPGRFSGRQFSNSRSEMNVSTLELGDSALYLCASSQGAWETDTQYFGPGTRLTVL.

The rearrangement uses TRBV7-3 and TRBJ1-2; D not resolved. Trimming removed 5 bases from V and 2 bases from J, with 9 bases in between. Germline loops: CDR1 SGHTA, CDR2 FQGTGA. This CDR3 comprises 13 residues. The CDR3 coding sequence is TGTGCCAGCAGCAAGGACCTAAACTATGGCTACACCTTC. Residues: CASSKDLNYGYTF.

The rearrangement links TRBV19 to TRBJ2-2, with a tentative D call TRBD1 (5 bases). V was pared by 1 base and J by 4 bases, with 13 bases between. This CDR3 contains 16 residues. Looked up from germline, CDR1 is LNHDA and CDR2 is SQIVND (reference sequence). CDR3 DNA: TGTGCCAGTAGTATAGGATGGGGCGGAAGCACCGGGGAGCTGTTTTTT. This translates into CASSIGWGGSTGELFF.

J is TRBJ1-5 and V is TRBV4-1; D is ambiguous. The CDR3 totals 17 residues. Trimming removed 0 bases at V and 0 bases at J, with 12 bases between. Germline-derived CDR1 and CDR2 are MGHRA and YSYEKL. DNA of the CDR3: TGCGCCAGCAGCCAAGAAGGAGGAACTTATAGCAATCAGCCCCAGCATTTT. Its translation: CASSQEGGTYSNQPQHF.